The entry below describes one TCR beta chain. Its antigen is not identified. The sample originates from a study of T cells in Graves' hyperthyroidism and ophthalmopathy. Study findings and constraints: Researchers found most expanded thyroid clonotypes above 0.001 in blood as well.

Graves' hyperthyroidism without ophthalmopathy progression within 18 months was termed stable. The TCR beta CDR3 regions underwent amplification using RNA transcripts as the source. The HTBI primer set drove a first-round RT-PCR of the TCR CDR3. Each CDR3 protein is one row after TCRdb ran MiXCR on the multiplex PCR reads. Of about 700,000 distinct CDR3 sequences listed, 12% to 15% are singletons. Germline V gene lookup returns CDR1 MNHEY and CDR2 SVGAGI. The CDR3 runs 17 residues. V lost 2 bases, J lost 1 base, and 12 bases lay in between. This receptor was obtained from a woman between 18 and 29 years old with Graves' hyperthyroidism. Sequenced input: blood. The chain uses TRBV6-5 and TRBJ2-6; perhaps D is TRBD1 or TRBD2 (5 bases each). The CDR3 is CASSYRGTSSGANVLTF. CDR3 sequence (DNA): TGTGCCAGCAGTTACCGAGGGACCTCTTCTGGGGCCAACGTCCTGACTTTC.